The 3 T cell receptor beta chains presented below share a single source sample, sequenced in a study of OX40 agonist ivuxolimab in advanced cancers. Some clones are missing from TCRdb's copy, which holds only in-frame ones; the method was immunoSEQ multiplex PCR. The sample has about 80,000 clones; just under 85% are singletons. The specimen comprised CD4+ or CD8+ T cells sorted from blood, sampled in a trial of the OX40 agonist ivuxolimab. These receptors were obtained from an adult with an advanced solid tumor such as melanoma, head and neck, liver or kidney cancer.

DNA for the CDR3: TGTGCCAGCAGTCCCCGAGGGGGACTAGGTGGCAATGAGCAGTTCTTC. As protein: CASSPRGGLGGNEQFF. The V and J genes are TRBV28 and TRBJ2-1; TRBD2 matches at 8 bases. Germline assignment: CDR1 MDHEN and CDR2 SYDVKM. This CDR3 is built from 16 residues. The V gene end was trimmed by 5 bases and the J gene end by 6 bases; junction bases not matched to a gene: 12.

V usage is TRBV19 and J usage is TRBJ1-1, with no clear D. This CDR3 comprises 14 residues. Germline values: CDR1 LNHDA, CDR2 SQIVND (reference sequence). Between the trimmed V and J ends, which lost 2 bases and 10 bases, there was a span of 17 bases. CDR3 nucleotides: TGTGCCAGTAGTATACGGGTAAGGAGCGCGACAGCTTTCTTT. It translates to CASSIRVRSATAFF.

The chain is built from TRBV11-3 and TRBJ2-7; 14 bases match TRBD2. Per germline, CDR1 SGHNT and CDR2 YENEEA. J gave up 4 bases and V 5 bases, and 4 bases lay outside the gene matches. The CDR3 is made up of 15 amino acids. CDR3: CASSMGTSGGYEQYF. DNA for the CDR3: TGTGCCAGCAGCATGGGGACTAGCGGGGGATACGAGCAGTACTTC.